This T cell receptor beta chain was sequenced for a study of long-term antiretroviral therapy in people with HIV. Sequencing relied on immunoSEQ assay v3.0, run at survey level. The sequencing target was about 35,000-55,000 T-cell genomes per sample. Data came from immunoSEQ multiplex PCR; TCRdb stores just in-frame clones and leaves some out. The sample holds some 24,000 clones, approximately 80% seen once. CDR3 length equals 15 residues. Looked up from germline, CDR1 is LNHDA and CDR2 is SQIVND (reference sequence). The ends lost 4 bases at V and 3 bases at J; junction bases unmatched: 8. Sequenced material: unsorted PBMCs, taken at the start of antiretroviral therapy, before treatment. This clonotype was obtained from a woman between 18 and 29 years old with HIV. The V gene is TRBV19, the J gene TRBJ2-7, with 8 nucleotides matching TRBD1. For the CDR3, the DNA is TGTGCCAGTAGTAGCAGACAGGGGAATAACTACGAGCAGTACTTC. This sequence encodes CASSSRQGNNYEQYF.